This T cell receptor (beta chain) originates from a study of T cell repertoires in cytomegalovirus infection. Via MiXCR, TCRdb re-called the reads, giving one row per CDR3 protein. The profile shows about 250,000 distinct CDR3 sequences, roughly 6.5% of them singletons. Germline CDR1 is SEHNR and CDR2 is FQNEAQ (reference sequence). This CDR3 contains 11 residues. With respect to this clonotype: At one boundary the junction diverges from the germline segment, which might be a read error.

The gene calls are TRBV7-9 and TRBJ1-2; D is undetermined. The sequence derives from a human donor in good health (CMV status not recorded). Some clones in this sample may be carry-over from other donors' samples. The sample consisted of PBMCs. The CDR3 sequence: CVSSPGVGYTF. CDR3 bases: TGTGTCAGCAGCCCCGGGGTGGGCTACACCTTC.